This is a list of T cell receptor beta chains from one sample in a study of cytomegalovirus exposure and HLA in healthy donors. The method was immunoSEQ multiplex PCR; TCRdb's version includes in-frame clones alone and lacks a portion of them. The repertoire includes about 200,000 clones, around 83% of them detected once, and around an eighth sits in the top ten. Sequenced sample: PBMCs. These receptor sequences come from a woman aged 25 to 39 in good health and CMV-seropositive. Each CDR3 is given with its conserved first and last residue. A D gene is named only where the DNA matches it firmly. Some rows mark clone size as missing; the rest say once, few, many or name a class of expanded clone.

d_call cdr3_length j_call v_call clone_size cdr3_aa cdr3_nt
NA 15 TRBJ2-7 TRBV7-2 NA CASSLGGPPSYEQYF TGTGCCAGCAGCTTAGGAGGGCCTCCCTCCTACGAGCAGTACTTC
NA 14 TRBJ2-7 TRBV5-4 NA CASSLGGGVYEQYF TGTGCCAGCAGCTTGGGAGGGGGAGTGTACGAGCAGTACTTC
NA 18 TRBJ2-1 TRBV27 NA CASTPLGGTASSYNEQFF TGTGCCAGCACCCCTCTGGGCGGGACAGCCAGCTCCTACAATGAGCAGTTCTTC
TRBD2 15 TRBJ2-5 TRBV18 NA CASSGGGTSAETQYF TGTGCCAGCTCGGGCGGGGGGACCTCGGCGGAGACCCAGTACTTC
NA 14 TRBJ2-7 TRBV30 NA CAWSSGGGSHEQYF TGTGCCTGGAGTTCTGGGGGAGGATCCCACGAGCAGTACTTC
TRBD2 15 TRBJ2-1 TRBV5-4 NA CASSSGLAGGHEQFF TGTGCCAGCAGCTCTGGACTAGCGGGAGGGCACGAGCAGTTCTTC
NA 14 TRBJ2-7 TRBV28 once CASSRGGQPYEQYF TGTGCCAGCAGCCGGGGCGGACAGCCCTACGAGCAGTACTTC
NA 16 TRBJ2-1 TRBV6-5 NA CASSYSIRELFNEQFF TGTGCCAGCAGTTACTCGATCCGGGAGTTGTTCAATGAGCAGTTCTTC
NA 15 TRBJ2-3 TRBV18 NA CASSPPVGGTDTQYF TGTGCCAGCTCACCGCCCGTGGGGGGTACAGATACGCAGTATTTT
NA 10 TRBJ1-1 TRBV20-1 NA CSGHYTEAFF TGCAGTGGTCACTACACTGAAGCTTTCTTT
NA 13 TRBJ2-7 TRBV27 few CASSSRGVYQQYF TGTGCCAGCAGTTCAAGGGGCGTCTATCAGCAGTACTTC
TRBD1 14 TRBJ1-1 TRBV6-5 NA CASRKTGGAATAFF TGTGCCAGCAGAAAGACAGGGGGCGCCGCGACGGCTTTCTTT
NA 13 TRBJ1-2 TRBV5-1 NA CASSLEGIYGYTF TGCGCCAGCAGCTTGGAGGGGATCTATGGCTACACCTTC
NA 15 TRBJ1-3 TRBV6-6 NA CASDTSGIAGNTIYF TGTGCCAGCGACACCTCAGGGATTGCTGGAAACACCATATATTTT
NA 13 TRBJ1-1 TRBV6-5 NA CASSSYARTEAFF TGTGCCAGCAGTTCCTACGCGCGCACTGAAGCTTTCTTT
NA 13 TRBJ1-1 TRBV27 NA CASSLSGSPEAFF TGTGCCAGCAGTTTGAGCGGATCCCCTGAAGCTTTCTTT
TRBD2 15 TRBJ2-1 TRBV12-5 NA CASGPGTSDNNEQFF TGTGCTAGTGGTCCCGGGACTAGCGATAACAATGAGCAGTTCTTC
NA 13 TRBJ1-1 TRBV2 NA CASIRQVNTEAFF TGTGCCAGCATTAGACAGGTGAACACTGAAGCTTTCTTT
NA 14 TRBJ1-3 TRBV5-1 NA CASSDASSGNTIYF TGCGCCAGCTCTGACGCTAGCTCTGGAAACACCATATATTTT
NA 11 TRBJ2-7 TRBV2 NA CASSDEREQYF TGTGCCAGCAGTGATGAGCGCGAGCAGTACTTC
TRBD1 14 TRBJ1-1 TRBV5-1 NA CASSKGQQNTEAFF TGCGCCAGCAGCAAGGGACAGCAGAACACTGAAGCTTTCTTT
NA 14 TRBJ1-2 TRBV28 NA CASISIGQFYGYTF TGTGCCAGCATCTCCATCGGACAGTTCTATGGCTACACCTTC
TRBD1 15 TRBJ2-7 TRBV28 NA CASSLGAGGESKQYF TGTGCCAGCAGTTTAGGGGCAGGGGGCGAATCTAAGCAGTACTTC
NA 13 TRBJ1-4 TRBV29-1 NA CSVVPLGSEKLFF TGCAGCGTTGTCCCTCTCGGGTCTGAAAAACTGTTTTTT
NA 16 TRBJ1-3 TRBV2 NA CASSEVSIIEGNTIYF TGTGCCAGCAGTGAAGTCTCTATTATAGAGGGAAACACCATATATTTT
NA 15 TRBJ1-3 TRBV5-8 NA CASNLGQTPGNTIYF TGTGCCAGTAACCTAGGACAGACACCTGGAAACACCATATATTTT
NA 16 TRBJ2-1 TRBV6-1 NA CASSVFSARSYNEQFF TGTGCCAGCAGTGTTTTTAGCGCCCGCTCCTACAATGAGCAGTTCTTC
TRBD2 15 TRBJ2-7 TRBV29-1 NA CSVAELTSGIYEQYF TGCAGCGTTGCCGAATTGACTAGCGGGATCTACGAGCAGTACTTC
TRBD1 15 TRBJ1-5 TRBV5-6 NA CASSSRDREYQPQHF TGTGCCAGCAGCTCCCGGGACAGGGAATATCAGCCCCAGCATTTT
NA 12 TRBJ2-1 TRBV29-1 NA CSVAPIHGEQFF TGCAGCGTTGCTCCAATCCACGGTGAGCAGTTCTTC
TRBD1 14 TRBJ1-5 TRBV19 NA CASRPGTGAQPQHF TGTGCCAGTAGGCCAGGGACAGGGGCTCAGCCCCAGCATTTT
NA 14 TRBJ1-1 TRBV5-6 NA CASSFYSPSTEAFF TGTGCCAGCAGCTTTTATTCGCCGAGCACTGAAGCTTTCTTT
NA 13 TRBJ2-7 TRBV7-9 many CASSFLAGDEQYF TGTGCCAGCAGCTTCCTGGCCGGGGACGAGCAGTACTTC
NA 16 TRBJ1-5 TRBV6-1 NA CASSEAGTRVNQPQHF TGTGCCAGCAGTGAAGCGGGGACAAGGGTAAATCAGCCCCAGCATTTT
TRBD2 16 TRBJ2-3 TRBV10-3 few CAISGQREGPTDTQYF TGTGCCATCAGTGGACAGCGGGAGGGCCCAACAGATACGCAGTATTTT
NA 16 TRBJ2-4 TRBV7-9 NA CASSPREHVAKNIQYF TGTGCCAGCAGCCCCAGGGAACACGTAGCCAAAAACATTCAGTACTTC
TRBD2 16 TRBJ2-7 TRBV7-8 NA CASSSRGASGSYEQYF TGTGCCAGCAGCTCCCGGGGGGCTAGCGGGAGCTACGAGCAGTACTTC
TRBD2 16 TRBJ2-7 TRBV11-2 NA CASSYPGGRNSYEQYF TGTGCCAGCAGCTACCCAGGCGGGAGAAACTCCTACGAGCAGTACTTC
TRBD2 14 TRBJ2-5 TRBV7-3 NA CASSTSSGSETQYF TGTGCCAGCAGCACCTCTAGCGGGAGCGAGACCCAGTACTTC
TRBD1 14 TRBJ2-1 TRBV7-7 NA CASSLQGAGNEQFF TGTGCTAGCAGCTTACAGGGGGCTGGCAATGAGCAGTTCTTC
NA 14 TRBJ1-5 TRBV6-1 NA CASIAVPSNQPQHF TGTGCCAGCATAGCGGTGCCCTCTAATCAGCCCCAGCATTTT
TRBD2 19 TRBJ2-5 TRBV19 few CASSNGRELTGTPQETQYF TGTGCCAGTAGTAACGGGAGGGAATTAACGGGAACCCCCCAAGAGACCCAGTACTTC
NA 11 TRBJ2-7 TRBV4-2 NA CASSQRSEQYF TGTGCCAGCAGCCAAAGGAGCGAGCAGTACTTC
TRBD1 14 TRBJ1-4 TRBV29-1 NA CSVDRTGAGEKLFF TGCAGCGTTGATAGAACAGGGGCTGGGGAAAAACTGTTTTTT
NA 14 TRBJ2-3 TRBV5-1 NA CASSLGGSTDTQYF TGCGCCAGCAGCCTCGGAGGGAGCACAGATACGCAGTATTTT
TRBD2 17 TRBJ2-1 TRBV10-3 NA CAISESASGRRYNEQFF TGTGCCATCAGTGAGTCGGCTAGCGGGAGAAGATACAATGAGCAGTTCTTC
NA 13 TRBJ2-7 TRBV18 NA CAGSDSLSYEQYF TGTGCCGGCTCGGACAGTCTCTCCTACGAGCAGTACTTC
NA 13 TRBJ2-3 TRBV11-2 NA CASSLNNRDTQYF TGTGCCAGCAGCTTAAACAACAGAGATACGCAGTATTTT
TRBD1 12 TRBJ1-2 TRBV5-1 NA CASSLQGDGYTF TGCGCCAGCAGCTTACAGGGGGATGGCTACACCTTC
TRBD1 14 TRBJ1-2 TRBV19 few CASSPGQALGGYTF TGTGCCAGTAGTCCGGGACAGGCGCTTGGTGGCTACACCTTC
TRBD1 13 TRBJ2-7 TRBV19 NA CASNGQGAYEQYF TGTGCCAGTAATGGACAGGGCGCGTACGAGCAGTACTTC
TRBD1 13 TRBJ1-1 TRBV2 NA CASSVQGLTEAFF TGTGCCAGCAGTGTACAGGGGCTGACTGAAGCTTTCTTT